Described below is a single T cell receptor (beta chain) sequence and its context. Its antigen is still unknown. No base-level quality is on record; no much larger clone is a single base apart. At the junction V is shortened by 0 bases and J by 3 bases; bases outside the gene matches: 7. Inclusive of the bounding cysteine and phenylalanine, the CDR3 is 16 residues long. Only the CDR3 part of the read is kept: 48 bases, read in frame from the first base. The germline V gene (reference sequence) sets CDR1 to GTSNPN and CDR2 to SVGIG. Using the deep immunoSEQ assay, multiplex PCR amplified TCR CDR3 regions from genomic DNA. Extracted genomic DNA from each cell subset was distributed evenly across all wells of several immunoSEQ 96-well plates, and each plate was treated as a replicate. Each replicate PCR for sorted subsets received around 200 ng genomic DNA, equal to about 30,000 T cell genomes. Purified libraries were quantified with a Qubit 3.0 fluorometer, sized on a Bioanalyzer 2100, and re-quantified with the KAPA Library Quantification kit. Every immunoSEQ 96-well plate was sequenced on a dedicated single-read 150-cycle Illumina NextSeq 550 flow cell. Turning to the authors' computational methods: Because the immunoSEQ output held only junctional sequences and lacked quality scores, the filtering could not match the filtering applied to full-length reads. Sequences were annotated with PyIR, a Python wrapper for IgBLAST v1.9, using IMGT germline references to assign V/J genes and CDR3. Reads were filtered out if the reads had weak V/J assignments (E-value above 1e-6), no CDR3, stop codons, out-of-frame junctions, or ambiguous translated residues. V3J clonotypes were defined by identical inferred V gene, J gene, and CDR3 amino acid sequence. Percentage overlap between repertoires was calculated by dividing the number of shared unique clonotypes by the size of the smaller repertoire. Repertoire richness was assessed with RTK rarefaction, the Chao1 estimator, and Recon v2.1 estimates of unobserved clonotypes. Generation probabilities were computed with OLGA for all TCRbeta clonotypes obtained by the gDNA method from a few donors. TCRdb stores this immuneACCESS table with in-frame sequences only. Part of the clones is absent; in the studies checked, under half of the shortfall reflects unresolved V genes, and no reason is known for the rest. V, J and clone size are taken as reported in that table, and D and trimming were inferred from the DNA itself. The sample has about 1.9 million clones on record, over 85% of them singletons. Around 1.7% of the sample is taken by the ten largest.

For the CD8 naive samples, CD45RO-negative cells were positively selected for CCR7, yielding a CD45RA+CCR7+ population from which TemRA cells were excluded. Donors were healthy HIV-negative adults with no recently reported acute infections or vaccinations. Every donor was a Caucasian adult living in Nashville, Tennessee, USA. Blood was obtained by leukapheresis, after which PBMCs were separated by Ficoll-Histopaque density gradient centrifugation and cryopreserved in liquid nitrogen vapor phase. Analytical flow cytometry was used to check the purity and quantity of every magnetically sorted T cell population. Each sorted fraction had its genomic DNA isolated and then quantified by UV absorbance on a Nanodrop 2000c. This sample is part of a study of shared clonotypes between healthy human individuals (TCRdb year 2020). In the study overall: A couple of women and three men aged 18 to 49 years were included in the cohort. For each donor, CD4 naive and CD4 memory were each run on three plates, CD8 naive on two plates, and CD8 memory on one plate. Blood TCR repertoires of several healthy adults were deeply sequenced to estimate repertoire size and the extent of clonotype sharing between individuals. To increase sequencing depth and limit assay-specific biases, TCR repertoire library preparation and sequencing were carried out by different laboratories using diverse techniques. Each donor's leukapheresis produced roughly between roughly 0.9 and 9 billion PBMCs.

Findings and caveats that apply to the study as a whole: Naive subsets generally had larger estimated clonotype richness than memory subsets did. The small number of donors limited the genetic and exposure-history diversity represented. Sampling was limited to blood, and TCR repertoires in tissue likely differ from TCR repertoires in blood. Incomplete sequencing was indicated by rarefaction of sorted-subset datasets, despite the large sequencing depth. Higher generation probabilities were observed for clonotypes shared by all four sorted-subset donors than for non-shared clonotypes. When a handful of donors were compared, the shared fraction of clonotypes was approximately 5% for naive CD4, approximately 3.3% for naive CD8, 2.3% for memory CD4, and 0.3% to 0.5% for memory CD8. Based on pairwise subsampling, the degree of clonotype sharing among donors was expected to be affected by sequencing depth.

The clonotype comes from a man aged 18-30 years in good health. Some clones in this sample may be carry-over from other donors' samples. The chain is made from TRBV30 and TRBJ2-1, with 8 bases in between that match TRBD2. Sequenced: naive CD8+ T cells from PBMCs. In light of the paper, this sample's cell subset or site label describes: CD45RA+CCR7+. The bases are TGTGCCTGGAGTGTACGAAAGCTAGCGGGCTACAATGAGCAGTTCTTC. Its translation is CAWSVRKLAGYNEQFF.